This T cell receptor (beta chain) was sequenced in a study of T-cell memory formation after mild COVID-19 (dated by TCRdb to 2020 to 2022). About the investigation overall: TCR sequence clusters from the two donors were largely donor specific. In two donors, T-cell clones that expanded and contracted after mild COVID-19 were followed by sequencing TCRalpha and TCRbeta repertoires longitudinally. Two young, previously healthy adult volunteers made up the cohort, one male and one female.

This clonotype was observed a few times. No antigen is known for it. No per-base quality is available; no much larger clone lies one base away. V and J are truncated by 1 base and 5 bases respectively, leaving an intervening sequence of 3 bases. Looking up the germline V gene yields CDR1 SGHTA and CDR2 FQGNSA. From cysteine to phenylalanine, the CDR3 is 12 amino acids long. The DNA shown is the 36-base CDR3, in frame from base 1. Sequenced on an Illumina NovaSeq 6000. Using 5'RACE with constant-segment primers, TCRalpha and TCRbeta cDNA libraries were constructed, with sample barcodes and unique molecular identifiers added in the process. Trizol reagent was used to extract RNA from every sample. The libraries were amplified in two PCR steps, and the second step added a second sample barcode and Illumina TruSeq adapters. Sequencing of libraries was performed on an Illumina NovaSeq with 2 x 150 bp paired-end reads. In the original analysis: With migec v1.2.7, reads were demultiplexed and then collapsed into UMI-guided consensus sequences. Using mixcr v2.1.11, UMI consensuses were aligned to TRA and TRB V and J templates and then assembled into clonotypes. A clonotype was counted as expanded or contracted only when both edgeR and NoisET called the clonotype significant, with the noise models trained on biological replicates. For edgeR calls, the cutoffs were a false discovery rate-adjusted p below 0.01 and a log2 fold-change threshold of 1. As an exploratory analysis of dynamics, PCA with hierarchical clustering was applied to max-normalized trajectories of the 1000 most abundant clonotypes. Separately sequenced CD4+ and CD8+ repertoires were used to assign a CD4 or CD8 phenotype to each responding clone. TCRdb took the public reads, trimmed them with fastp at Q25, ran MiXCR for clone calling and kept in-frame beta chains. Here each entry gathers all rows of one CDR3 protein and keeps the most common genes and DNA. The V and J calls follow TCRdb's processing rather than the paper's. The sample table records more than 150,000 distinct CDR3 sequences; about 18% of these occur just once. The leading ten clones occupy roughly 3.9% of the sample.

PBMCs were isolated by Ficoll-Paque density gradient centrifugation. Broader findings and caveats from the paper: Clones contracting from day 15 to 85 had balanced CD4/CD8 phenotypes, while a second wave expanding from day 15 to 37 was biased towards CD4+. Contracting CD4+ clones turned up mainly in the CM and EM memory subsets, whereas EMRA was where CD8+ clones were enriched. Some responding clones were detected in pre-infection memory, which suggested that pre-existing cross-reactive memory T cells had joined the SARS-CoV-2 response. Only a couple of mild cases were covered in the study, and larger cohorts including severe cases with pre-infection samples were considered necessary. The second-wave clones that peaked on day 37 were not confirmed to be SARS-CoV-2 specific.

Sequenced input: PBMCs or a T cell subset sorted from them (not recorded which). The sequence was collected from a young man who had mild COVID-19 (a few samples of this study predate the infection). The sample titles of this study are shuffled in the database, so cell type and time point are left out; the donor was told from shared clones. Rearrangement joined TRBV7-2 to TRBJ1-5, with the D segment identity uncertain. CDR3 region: CASSLEHQPQHF. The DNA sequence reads TGTGCCAGCAGCTTAGAACATCAGCCCCAGCATTTT.